Below are 24 T cell receptor beta chains sequenced from a single sample in a study of CD8 T cells in ankylosing spondylitis. Via MiXCR, TCRdb re-called the 5' RACE reads, giving one row per CDR3 protein. The sample shows around 130,000 distinct CDR3 sequences, 7% of them seen only once. Input material: blood, either unsorted or a sorted T cell fraction (not recorded which). Receptor source: a male donor with ankylosing spondylitis or in good health (not recorded which).

This clonotype was counted at least ten times. V is TRBV6-5 and J is TRBJ2-4, with 7 bases lining up with TRBD1. Germline loops: CDR1 MNHEY, CDR2 SVGAGI. The J segment lost 8 bases and the V segment lost 4 bases, leaving 2 bases of the junction unmatched. The CDR3 is made up of 12 amino acids. CDR3 residues: CASSSTGDIQYF. The CDR3, as DNA: TGTGCCAGCAGTTCCACAGGGGACATTCAGTACTTC.

This clonotype was seen ten or more times. The rearrangement joins TRBV9 to TRBJ2-1; D is perhaps TRBD2 (5 bases). The V and J ends lost 2 bases and 4 bases respectively, with 13 bases between them. Germline V gene data show CDR1 as SGDLS and CDR2 as YYNGEE. The CDR3 totals 15 residues. The CDR3 region has the DNA TGTGCCAGCAGCGTGTCTAGCAGAACTTACAATGAGCAGTTCTTC. Translating it yields CASSVSSRTYNEQFF. Full variable domain (outside the CDR3, taken from reference TRBV9 and TRBJ2-1): DSGVTQTPKHLITATGQRVTLRCSPRSGDLSVYWYQQSLDQGLQFLIQYYNGEERAKGNILERFSAQQFPDLHSELNLSSLELGDSALYFCASSVSSRTYNEQFFGPGTRLTVL.

In this sample, this clonotype turned up many times. The chain employs TRBV6-1 and TRBJ2-5; 7 nucleotides align to TRBD1. The V gene end was trimmed by 4 bases and the J gene end by 5 bases; junction bases not matched to a gene: 7. Germline loops: CDR1 MNHNS, CDR2 SASEGT. The CDR3 is made up of 14 amino acids. DNA for the CDR3: TGTGCCAGCAGTGTCTCACAGGGGTTTGAGACCCAGTACTTC. It is translated as CASSVSQGFETQYF.

The DNA for the CDR3 is TGCAGTGCCTATCATCGACAGGGAACCGGGGAGCTGTTTTTT. Protein sequence: CSAYHRQGTGELFF. The chain couples TRBV20-1 to TRBJ2-2; 7 positions agree with TRBD1. Per germline, CDR1 DFQATT and CDR2 SNEGSKA (reference sequence). With V trimmed by 6 bases and J by 5 bases, 9 bases remained unmatched. This CDR3 spans 14 amino acids.

Many counts were recorded for this clonotype. The chain couples TRBV7-9 to TRBJ2-7, with D perhaps TRBD1 or TRBD2 (5 bases each). Germline lookup yields CDR1 SEHNR and CDR2 FQNEAQ (reference sequence). V was trimmed by 5 bases and J by 3 bases, leaving 11 bases between them. The CDR3 totals 13 residues. The DNA for the CDR3 is TGTGCCAGCAGCCGTGGGGGAAACTACGAGCAGTACTTC. It is translated as CASSRGGNYEQYF.

This clonotype was observed many times. The V gene is TRBV7-9, the J gene TRBJ1-3; unclear D gene. The germline CDR1 and CDR2 sequences are SEHNR and FQNEAQ (reference sequence). This CDR3 region has 15 residues. The V and J ends lost 1 base and 0 bases respectively, with 7 bases between them. This CDR3 reads CASSLEGSSGNTIYF. DNA of the CDR3: TGTGCCAGCAGCTTAGAGGGAAGCTCTGGAAACACCATATATTTT.

This clonotype appeared many times. CDR3 amino acids: CASSPPSGQGNEQFF. The CDR3 DNA reads TGTGCCAGCTCACCACCGTCGGGACAGGGGAATGAGCAGTTCTTC. V gene TRBV18 combines with J gene TRBJ2-1, with 10 bases aligning to TRBD1. CDR3 length: 15 residues. From germline, CDR1 is KGHSH and CDR2 LQKENI. With 0 bases clipped from V and 7 bases from J, the junction kept 3 bases outside the gene matches.

The sample holds many counts of this clonotype. The chain carries TRBV20-1 and TRBJ2-7; no reliable D call. V was clipped by 0 bases and J by 7 bases, with 10 bases between them. This CDR3 spans 12 amino acids. Germline V CDR1 and CDR2: DFQATT, SNEGSKA (reference sequence). The CDR3 protein is CSARDARLEQYF. Written as DNA, the CDR3 is TGCAGTGCTAGAGATGCCAGGCTGGAGCAGTACTTC.

This clonotype was counted many times. The gene calls are TRBV20-1 and TRBJ2-7; no firm D call. Germline lookup yields CDR1 DFQATT and CDR2 SNEGSKA (reference sequence). V shed 2 bases and J shed 6 bases, with 11 bases lying between them. This CDR3 region has 12 residues. CDR3 in DNA: TGCAGTGCTAGACCAAACCCGGCCGAGCAGTACTTC. It is translated as CSARPNPAEQYF.

Many counts were recorded for this clonotype. CDR3 nucleotide sequence: TGTGCCAGCAGCCGGACAGGGGGAGTTGAGACCCAGTACTTC. Translated, it gives CASSRTGGVETQYF. This chain joins TRBV7-2 and TRBJ2-5; 10 bases match TRBD1. The germline V gene has CDR1 SGHTA and CDR2 FQGNSA. This CDR3 is built from 14 residues. V lost 5 bases to trimming and J lost 5 bases; unmatched junction nucleotides: 5.

This clonotype showed up many times. The V gene is TRBV12-3 or TRBV12-4, the J gene TRBJ2-1, with 12 positions matching TRBD2. CDR3 length: 16 residues. V was pared by 7 bases and J by 4 bases, with 8 bases of the junction left unmatched. This CDR3 is CASTPGGTSGYNEQFF. CDR3 sequence (DNA): TGTGCCAGCACCCCAGGGGGGACTAGCGGGTACAATGAGCAGTTCTTC.

As concerns this clonotype: One base away lies a much larger clone, so this may be a sequencing read error. The V call is TRBV4-2, the J call TRBJ2-1; 8 positions agree with TRBD1. The V gene end was trimmed by 4 bases and the J gene end by 15 bases; junction bases not matched to a gene: 14. CDR3 length: 14 amino acids. The germline gives CDR1 LGHNA, CDR2 YNFKEQ. The CDR3 sequence: CASSPGLHRGVTFF. The CDR3 region has the DNA TGTGCCAGCAGCCCCGGCCTCCACAGGGGGGTGACGTTCTTC.

Many counts were recorded for this clonotype. The rearrangement uses TRBV7-2 and TRBJ1-2, with D maybe TRBD1 (5 bases). Germline V lookup: CDR1 SGHTA, CDR2 FQGNSA. V was trimmed by 5 bases and J by 4 bases, leaving 8 bases between them. The length of the CDR3 is 12 residues. The CDR3 protein is CASSGHLYGYTF. Written as DNA, the CDR3 is TGTGCCAGCAGCGGACATCTCTATGGCTACACCTTC. The whole variable domain, remainder taken from reference TRBV7-2 and TRBJ1-2, is GAGVSQSPSNKVTEKGKDVELRCDPISGHTALYWYRQSLGQGLEFLIYFQGNSAPDKSGLPSDRFSAERTGGSVSTLTIQRTQQEDSAVYLCASSGHLYGYTFGSGTRLTVV.

This clonotype showed up many times. This chain links TRBV5-1 with TRBJ1-1; D unclear. V lost 7 bases and J 0 bases, leaving 16 bases between the germline ends. Germline loops: CDR1 SGHRS, CDR2 YFSETQ. This CDR3 is 15 amino acids long. CDR3 nucleotide sequence: TGCGCCAGCGTCGAGGGCCCTGACCTGAACACTGAAGCTTTCTTT. This translates into CASVEGPDLNTEAFF.

Regarding this clonotype: Given a much more abundant clone one base away, this may be a read error. This chain joins TRBV28 and TRBJ2-7, with 7 nucleotides matching TRBD1. Germline V gene data show CDR1 as MDHEN and CDR2 as SYDVKM. CDR3 size: 13 residues. CDR3 protein: CASTWGQTYQQYF. The CDR3 DNA is TGTGCCAGCACTTGGGGACAGACCTACCAGCAGTACTTC. Filled out from reference TRBV28 and TRBJ2-7, the complete variable domain reads DVKVTQSSRYLVKRTGEKVFLECVQDMDHENMFWYRQDPGLGLRLIYFSYDVKMKEKGDIPEGYSVSREKKERFSLILESASTNQTSMYLCASTWGQTYQQYFGPGTRLTVT.

Many counts were recorded for this clonotype. The chain uses TRBV28 and TRBJ2-3, with 7 bases lining up with TRBD1. The CDR3 is 14 amino acids. Germline CDR1 MDHEN, CDR2 SYDVKM. With 3 bases clipped from V and 6 bases from J, the junction kept 6 bases outside the gene matches. The CDR3 DNA reads TGTGCCAGCAGTTTCCTGCAGGGGGATGATACGCAGTATTTT. As protein: CASSFLQGDDTQYF. The entire variable domain, with the rest obtained from reference TRBV28 and TRBJ2-3, is as follows: DVKVTQSSRYLVKRTGEKVFLECVQDMDHENMFWYRQDPGLGLRLIYFSYDVKMKEKGDIPEGYSVSREKKERFSLILESASTNQTSMYLCASSFLQGDDTQYFGPGTRLTVL.

This clonotype was counted at least ten times. The rearrangement links TRBV3-1 to TRBJ2-2; 9 bases are a match to TRBD2. Germline values: CDR1 LGHDT, CDR2 YNNKEL (reference sequence). V lost 5 bases and J lost 6; bases outside the gene matches: 4. The CDR3 is 14 amino acids. CDR3 nucleotide sequence: TGTGCCAGCAGCGGGACTAGCTCCGCCGGGGAGCTGTTTTTT. Its translation: CASSGTSSAGELFF.

This clonotype has ten or more counts. The chain has TRBV7-9 and TRBJ2-3; D assignment may be TRBD1 or TRBD2 (6 bases each). CDR3 length: 14 residues. Germline V lookup: CDR1 SEHNR, CDR2 FQNEAQ (reference sequence). The germline V and J ends were trimmed by 8 bases and 3 bases, with 15 bases remaining between them. The CDR3 spells CASGRGPGTDTQYF. CDR3 in DNA: TGTGCCAGCGGACGGGGGCCTGGGACAGATACGCAGTATTTT.

This clonotype was observed many times. The chain combines TRBV5-1 with TRBJ1-2; D is unclear. Germline CDR1 SGHRS, CDR2 YFSETQ. Trimming took 3 bases from V and 8 from J, leaving 11 bases between them. CDR3 size: 12 residues. CDR3 DNA: TGCGCCAGCAGCTACGACGGGGAAGGCTACACCTTC. Its protein is CASSYDGEGYTF.

This clonotype was found many times. The genes are TRBV3-1 and TRBJ2-3, with D possibly being TRBD1 (6 bases). Trimming pared 0 bases from V and 0 bases from J, leaving 13 bases between. The CDR3 has 17 amino acids. Germline-derived CDR1 and CDR2 are LGHDT and YNNKEL (reference sequence). CDR3 DNA: TGTGCCAGCAGCCAAGATTATTGGACAGCTAGCACAGATACGCAGTATTTT. Translation: CASSQDYWTASTDTQYF.

Ten or more counts support this clonotype. The chain employs TRBV7-9 and TRBJ1-3; 8 bases align to TRBD1. Germline CDR1 SEHNR, CDR2 FQNEAQ (reference sequence). With V trimmed by 4 bases and J by 3 bases, 2 bases remained unmatched. The CDR3 loop spans 14 amino acids. In DNA form, the CDR3 reads TGTGCCAGCAGCTCGGACAGGGTTGGAAACACCATATATTTT. This codes for CASSSDRVGNTIYF.

This clonotype was recorded at least ten times. Its ends do not fully match the called genes, so a read error is possible. The J gene is TRBJ2-7, the V gene TRBV7-7; D is perhaps TRBD1 or TRBD2 (5 bases each). The CDR3 runs 14 residues. Per the germline V gene, CDR1 is SSHAT and CDR2 is FNYEAQ (reference sequence). The CDR3 spells CASSSSTWDHEQYF. The CDR3 DNA is TGTGCTAGCAGCTCTTCTACTTGGGACCACGAGCAGTACTTC. Complete variable domain (other parts from reference TRBV7-7 and TRBJ2-7): GAGVSQSPRYKVTKRGQDVTLRCDPISSHATLYWYQQALGQGPEFLTYFNYEAQPDKSGLPSDRFSAERPEGSISTLTIQRTEQRDSAMYRCASSSSTWDHEQYFGPGTRLTVT.

This clonotype was recorded at least ten times. This CDR3 is CASSLAGSSNQPQHF. As DNA, the CDR3 is TGTGCCAGCAGTTTAGCGGGCAGTAGCAATCAGCCCCAGCATTTT. The rearrangement links TRBV12-3 or TRBV12-4 to TRBJ1-5; D unresolved. Trimming took off 0 bases at V and 0 bases at J, with 6 bases between the two ends. This CDR3 has 15 amino acids.

The chain joins TRBV11-2 to TRBJ2-3; 8 nucleotides line up with TRBD2. The CDR3 runs to 15 residues. J was trimmed by 8 bases and V by 0 bases; bases with no gene match: 7. Germline loops: CDR1 SGHAT, CDR2 FQNNGV. The chain's CDR3 is CASSLDGAGVRTQYF. The CDR3 bases are TGTGCCAGCAGCTTAGACGGAGCGGGAGTCCGTACGCAGTATTTT.